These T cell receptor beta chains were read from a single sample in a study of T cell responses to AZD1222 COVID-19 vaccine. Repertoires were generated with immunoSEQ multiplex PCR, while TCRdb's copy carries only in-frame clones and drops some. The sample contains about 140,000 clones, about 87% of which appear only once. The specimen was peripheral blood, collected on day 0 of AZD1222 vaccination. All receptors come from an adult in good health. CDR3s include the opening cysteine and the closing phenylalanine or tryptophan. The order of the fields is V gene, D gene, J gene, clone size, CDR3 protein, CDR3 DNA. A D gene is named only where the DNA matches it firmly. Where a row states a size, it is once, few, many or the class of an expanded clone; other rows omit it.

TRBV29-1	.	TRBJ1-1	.	CSVEPRGGGGAFF	TGCAGCGTTGAACCCCGAGGGGGTGGGGGAGCTTTCTTT
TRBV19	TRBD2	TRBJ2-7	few	CASRGTSGREHEQYF	TGTGCCAGTAGGGGGACTAGCGGGAGAGAGCACGAGCAGTACTTC
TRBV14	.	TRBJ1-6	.	CASSHGSGNSPLHF	TGTGCCAGCAGCCATGGATCGGGTAATTCACCCCTCCACTTT
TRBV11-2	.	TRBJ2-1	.	CASSLVRGEQFF	TGTGCCAGCAGCTTAGTTCGGGGTGAGCAGTTCTTC
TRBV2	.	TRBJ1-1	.	CASSYRVMVNTEAFF	TGTGCCAGCAGCTACAGGGTAATGGTGAACACTGAAGCTTTCTTT
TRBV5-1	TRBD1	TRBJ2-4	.	CASSLGQGDKAKNIQYF	TGCGCCAGCAGCTTGGGGCAGGGGGATAAAGCCAAAAACATTCAGTACTTC
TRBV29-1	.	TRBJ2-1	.	CSARAVGYEQFF	TGCAGCGCTAGGGCGGTGGGGTATGAGCAGTTCTTC
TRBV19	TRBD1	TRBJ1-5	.	CASENRGVWGGHQPQHF	TGTGCCAGTGAGAACAGGGGAGTTTGGGGTGGTCATCAGCCCCAGCATTTT
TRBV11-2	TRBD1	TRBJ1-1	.	CASRKRGQNTEAFF	TGTGCCAGCAGAAAGAGGGGGCAGAACACTGAAGCTTTCTTT
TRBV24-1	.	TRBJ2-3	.	CATSDFEGSRDRYEPDTQYF	TGTGCCACCAGTGATTTTGAAGGAAGTCGGGATCGCTACGAGCCAGATACGCAGTATTTT
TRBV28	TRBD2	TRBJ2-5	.	CASLYSGLQETQYF	TGTGCCAGCCTTTATAGCGGGTTACAAGAGACCCAGTACTTC
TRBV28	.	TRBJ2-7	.	CASSSTYEQYF	TGTGCCAGCAGTTCCACCTACGAGCAGTACTTC
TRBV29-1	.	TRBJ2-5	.	CSVEYGQETQYF	TGCAGCGTTGAGTACGGCCAAGAGACCCAGTACTTC